This T cell receptor (beta chain) emerged from a study of monozygotic twins with inflammatory bowel disease. Whole-study findings and limits: Part of the variability in patient repertoires may have come from differing immunosuppressive treatments. Possibly reflecting limited power, no difference in repertoire similarity was found between concordant and discordant twins.

Germline CDR1 reads SGHVS; CDR2 reads FQNEAQ. The CDR3 runs to 12 residues. Points on this clonotype: The antigen is not known.

The team made cDNA by running eight separate reactions for each sample. Template switching added UMIs carrying a 6-nucleotide sample barcode. TCRdb re-called the 5' RACE reads and gives one entry per CDR3 protein, without DNA. This sample contains 110,000 or so distinct CDR3 sequences. The chain couples TRBV7-8 to TRBJ2-7; TCRdb outputs TRBD1, but without DNA this stays unchecked. The TCR comes from a human donor with ulcerative colitis or Crohn's disease, or a healthy co-twin of an affected twin (not recorded which). Material for sequencing was blood. The CDR3 is CASSRGGYEQYF.